This is a list of T cell receptor beta chains from one sample in a study of blood T cell repertoires in COVID-19. Sequencing used immunoSEQ multiplex PCR; TCRdb keeps in-frame clones, though not all of them. The table lists about 190,000 clones, approximately 86% of them singletons. Sequenced: peripheral blood. The receptors were gathered from a man younger than 40 with acute or convalescent COVID-19. The CDR3 runs from the conserved cysteine through the conserved F or W. The D gene is left open where the match is weak. Only some rows state a clone size, as once, few, many or a class for expanded clones.

clone_size: -; v_call: TRBV3-1/TRBV3-2; d_call: -; j_call: TRBJ1-2; cdr3_aa: CASRSELANYGYTF; cdr3_nt: TGTGCCAGCAGATCGGAGTTAGCTAACTATGGCTACACCTTC
clone_size: -; v_call: TRBV28; d_call: TRBD1; j_call: TRBJ1-5; cdr3_aa: CASSLNRGPQHF; cdr3_nt: TGTGCCAGCAGTTTGAACAGGGGGCCCCAGCATTTT
clone_size: -; v_call: TRBV14; d_call: -; j_call: TRBJ2-3; cdr3_aa: CASSQDKWYSRKRRSYTDTQYF; cdr3_nt: TGTGCCAGCAGCCAAGATAAGTGGTATAGCCGCAAGCGACGGAGCTACACAGATACGCAGTATTTT
clone_size: once; v_call: TRBV14; d_call: -; j_call: TRBJ2-3; cdr3_aa: CASSRLGATDTQYF; cdr3_nt: TGTGCCAGCAGCCGACTTGGGGCCACAGATACGCAGTATTTT
clone_size: -; v_call: TRBV25-1; d_call: TRBD1; j_call: TRBJ2-7; cdr3_aa: CASSDQTGGPYEQYF; cdr3_nt: TGTGCCAGCAGTGACCAGACAGGGGGCCCCTACGAGCAGTACTTC
clone_size: -; v_call: TRBV28; d_call: -; j_call: TRBJ2-7; cdr3_aa: CASSEFGTRSYEQYF; cdr3_nt: TGTGCCAGCAGTGAGTTCGGGACAAGGTCCTACGAGCAGTACTTC
clone_size: -; v_call: TRBV30; d_call: TRBD1; j_call: TRBJ1-6; cdr3_aa: CAYSTGRSYNSPLHF; cdr3_nt: TGTGCCTATTCGACAGGGAGGTCCTATAATTCACCCCTCCACTTT
clone_size: -; v_call: TRBV2; d_call: TRBD2; j_call: TRBJ2-2; cdr3_aa: CASSFLAGGGTGELFF; cdr3_nt: TGTGCCAGCAGTTTTCTAGCGGGAGGGGGGACCGGGGAGCTGTTTTTT
clone_size: -; v_call: TRBV5-1; d_call: -; j_call: TRBJ2-7; cdr3_aa: CASSLVVGSYEQYF; cdr3_nt: TGCGCCAGCAGCTTGGTAGTCGGGTCCTACGAGCAGTACTTC
clone_size: -; v_call: TRBV5-1; d_call: -; j_call: TRBJ1-1; cdr3_aa: CASSLPAAEAFF; cdr3_nt: TGCGCCAGCAGCTTACCGGCGGCCGAAGCTTTCTTT
clone_size: once; v_call: TRBV9; d_call: TRBD1; j_call: TRBJ2-7; cdr3_aa: CASSVGQGLTYEQYF; cdr3_nt: TGTGCCAGCAGCGTTGGACAGGGCCTCACCTACGAGCAGTACTTC
clone_size: -; v_call: TRBV15; d_call: -; j_call: TRBJ1-5; cdr3_aa: CATSRRERGSNQPQHF; cdr3_nt: TGTGCCACCAGCAGGAGGGAGAGGGGGAGCAATCAGCCCCAGCATTTT
clone_size: -; v_call: TRBV7-9; d_call: -; j_call: TRBJ1-2; cdr3_aa: CASSLLEGYGYTF; cdr3_nt: TGTGCCAGCAGCCTCCTAGAGGGCTATGGCTACACCTTC
clone_size: -; v_call: TRBV18; d_call: TRBD1; j_call: TRBJ1-5; cdr3_aa: CASSSQGAGGQQPQHF; cdr3_nt: TGTGCCAGCTCCTCACAGGGTGCAGGGGGGCAGCAGCCCCAGCATTTT
clone_size: -; v_call: TRBV6-1; d_call: -; j_call: TRBJ1-2; cdr3_aa: CASSDQGRGYGYTF; cdr3_nt: TGTGCCAGCAGTGACCAGGGGAGAGGCTATGGCTACACCTTC
clone_size: once; v_call: TRBV6-1; d_call: TRBD1; j_call: TRBJ1-2; cdr3_aa: CASSAGGTGGLNYGYTF; cdr3_nt: TGTGCCAGCAGTGCGGGGGGGACAGGGGGGCTTAACTATGGCTACACCTTC
clone_size: once; v_call: TRBV11-2; d_call: -; j_call: TRBJ2-7; cdr3_aa: CASTSLNPGTLYEQYF; cdr3_nt: TGTGCCAGCACCTCATTAAACCCCGGGACTTTATACGAGCAGTACTTC
clone_size: -; v_call: TRBV19; d_call: -; j_call: TRBJ2-3; cdr3_aa: CASRTAGGTDTQYF; cdr3_nt: TGTGCCAGCCGGACGGCCGGGGGCACAGATACGCAGTATTTT
clone_size: -; v_call: TRBV11-2; d_call: TRBD1; j_call: TRBJ2-1; cdr3_aa: CASSLDRQGRPYNEQFF; cdr3_nt: TGTGCCAGCAGCTTAGACCGACAGGGCCGCCCCTACAATGAGCAGTTCTTC
clone_size: -; v_call: TRBV6-5; d_call: TRBD1; j_call: TRBJ1-5; cdr3_aa: CASSYTGGQPQHF; cdr3_nt: TGTGCCAGCAGTTACACAGGGGGACAGCCCCAGCATTTT
clone_size: -; v_call: TRBV2; d_call: -; j_call: TRBJ1-5; cdr3_aa: CASSIDMLSNQPQHF; cdr3_nt: TGTGCCAGCAGTATCGACATGCTCTCCAATCAGCCCCAGCATTTT
clone_size: -; v_call: TRBV5-5; d_call: TRBD1; j_call: TRBJ2-3; cdr3_aa: CASRLGQGTDTQYF; cdr3_nt: TGTGCCAGCAGGCTAGGACAGGGCACAGATACGCAGTATTTT
clone_size: -; v_call: TRBV27; d_call: TRBD1; j_call: TRBJ2-1; cdr3_aa: CASSSTGVNEQFF; cdr3_nt: TGTGCCAGCAGTTCAACAGGGGTTAATGAGCAGTTCTTC
clone_size: -; v_call: TRBV28; d_call: -; j_call: TRBJ1-5; cdr3_aa: CASNPRKEVQPQHF; cdr3_nt: TGTGCCAGCAATCCCAGAAAAGAGGTTCAGCCCCAGCATTTT
clone_size: few; v_call: TRBV3-1/TRBV3-2; d_call: -; j_call: TRBJ2-7; cdr3_aa: CASSLLEGYEQYF; cdr3_nt: TGTGCCAGCAGCCTACTTGAGGGCTACGAGCAGTACTTC
clone_size: -; v_call: TRBV24-1; d_call: TRBD1; j_call: TRBJ2-5; cdr3_aa: CATSDRGRTQETQYF; cdr3_nt: TGTGCCACCAGTGACAGGGGGCGGACCCAAGAGACCCAGTACTTC
clone_size: -; v_call: TRBV6-6; d_call: TRBD1; j_call: TRBJ1-2; cdr3_aa: CASSYSKGQGDGYTF; cdr3_nt: TGTGCCAGCAGTTACTCGAAGGGGCAGGGGGACGGCTACACCTTC
clone_size: once; v_call: TRBV5-1; d_call: -; j_call: TRBJ2-3; cdr3_aa: CASRGISTDTQYF; cdr3_nt: TGCGCCAGCAGGGGCATTAGCACAGATACGCAGTATTTT
clone_size: -; v_call: TRBV28; d_call: TRBD2; j_call: TRBJ2-7; cdr3_aa: CASRTSGTYEQYF; cdr3_nt: TGTGCCAGCAGGACTAGCGGGACCTACGAGCAGTACTTC
clone_size: -; v_call: TRBV27; d_call: TRBD2; j_call: TRBJ2-2; cdr3_aa: CASAGGQTTGELFF; cdr3_nt: TGTGCCAGCGCGGGGGGCCAGACCACCGGGGAGCTGTTTTTT
clone_size: few; v_call: TRBV30; d_call: -; j_call: TRBJ1-6; cdr3_aa: CAWSSGTLNSPLHF; cdr3_nt: TGTGCCTGGAGTAGCGGGACACTCAATTCACCCCTCCACTTT
clone_size: -; v_call: TRBV28; d_call: TRBD1; j_call: TRBJ1-2; cdr3_aa: CASSFYRDSRHHGYTF; cdr3_nt: TGTGCCAGCAGTTTCTACCGGGACAGTAGACACCATGGCTACACCTTC
clone_size: -; v_call: TRBV18; d_call: TRBD1; j_call: TRBJ2-1; cdr3_aa: CASSRGQGFNEQFF; cdr3_nt: TGTGCCAGCTCAAGGGGACAGGGGTTCAATGAGCAGTTCTTC
clone_size: -; v_call: TRBV5-4; d_call: -; j_call: TRBJ1-2; cdr3_aa: CASQGAGMQINYGYTF; cdr3_nt: TGTGCCAGCCAAGGGGCCGGAATGCAAATTAACTATGGCTACACCTTC
clone_size: -; v_call: TRBV28; d_call: TRBD1; j_call: TRBJ2-4; cdr3_aa: CASRKLGTGEKNIQYF; cdr3_nt: TGTGCCAGCAGGAAACTAGGGACAGGGGAAAAAAACATTCAGTACTTC
clone_size: -; v_call: TRBV9; d_call: -; j_call: TRBJ2-3; cdr3_aa: CASSVGRGTDTQYF; cdr3_nt: TGTGCCAGCAGCGTAGGAAGGGGTACAGATACGCAGTATTTT
clone_size: -; v_call: TRBV30; d_call: -; j_call: TRBJ2-3; cdr3_aa: CAWSMSSTLTTQYF; cdr3_nt: TGTGCCTGGAGTATGAGTTCAACGCTTACTACGCAGTATTTT
clone_size: -; v_call: TRBV2; d_call: -; j_call: TRBJ2-3; cdr3_aa: CATRLGDTQYF; cdr3_nt: TGTGCCACGAGACTTGGGGATACGCAGTATTTT
clone_size: -; v_call: TRBV6-5; d_call: -; j_call: TRBJ2-3; cdr3_aa: CASSYQHNADTQYF; cdr3_nt: TGTGCCAGCAGTTACCAACATAACGCAGATACGCAGTATTTT
clone_size: -; v_call: TRBV2; d_call: TRBD2; j_call: TRBJ2-2; cdr3_aa: CASSDSGARTGELFF; cdr3_nt: TGTGCCAGCAGCGATAGCGGGGCCCGCACCGGGGAGCTGTTTTTT
clone_size: -; v_call: TRBV11-2; d_call: -; j_call: TRBJ2-7; cdr3_aa: CASSSYEGTPGLLTHEQYF; cdr3_nt: TGTGCCAGCAGCTCCTACGAAGGTACACCGGGTCTTCTAACTCACGAGCAGTACTTC
clone_size: once; v_call: TRBV4-2; d_call: -; j_call: TRBJ1-6; cdr3_aa: CASSQNRNNSPLHF; cdr3_nt: TGTGCCAGCAGCCAAAACAGAAATAATTCACCCCTCCACTTT
clone_size: once; v_call: TRBV2; d_call: TRBD1; j_call: TRBJ1-1; cdr3_aa: CASSLDRLNTEAFF; cdr3_nt: TGTGCCAGCAGCTTGGACAGGTTGAACACTGAAGCTTTCTTT
clone_size: -; v_call: TRBV10-1; d_call: -; j_call: TRBJ1-1; cdr3_aa: CASSEQGYTEAFF; cdr3_nt: TGCGCCAGCAGTGAACAGGGATACACTGAAGCTTTCTTT
clone_size: few; v_call: TRBV5-1; d_call: -; j_call: TRBJ1-1; cdr3_aa: CASSFTYRNTEAFF; cdr3_nt: TGCGCCAGCAGCTTTACGTATAGGAACACTGAAGCTTTCTTT
clone_size: -; v_call: TRBV13; d_call: -; j_call: TRBJ1-1; cdr3_aa: CASSLGVSRNTEAFF; cdr3_nt: TGTGCCAGCAGCTTAGGTGTCAGTCGGAACACTGAAGCTTTCTTT
clone_size: -; v_call: TRBV20-1; d_call: -; j_call: TRBJ1-3; cdr3_aa: CSARIRGTIYF; cdr3_nt: TGCAGTGCTAGGATCCGGGGCACCATATATTTT
clone_size: -; v_call: TRBV9; d_call: TRBD1; j_call: TRBJ2-2; cdr3_aa: CASSVTSGGGNTGELFF; cdr3_nt: TGTGCCAGCAGCGTTACATCAGGGGGTGGGAACACCGGGGAGCTGTTTTTT
clone_size: -; v_call: TRBV29-1; d_call: -; j_call: TRBJ2-1; cdr3_aa: CSVGGGNEQFF; cdr3_nt: TGCAGCGTTGGAGGGGGAAATGAGCAGTTCTTC
clone_size: -; v_call: TRBV11-2; d_call: TRBD1; j_call: TRBJ2-1; cdr3_aa: CASSRDRGPSRSYNEQFF; cdr3_nt: TGTGCCAGCAGCCGCGACAGGGGGCCTAGCCGCTCCTACAATGAGCAGTTCTTC
clone_size: -; v_call: TRBV6-5; d_call: TRBD2; j_call: TRBJ2-7; cdr3_aa: CATFFRGRASYEQYF; cdr3_nt: TGTGCCACCTTTTTTCGTGGGAGGGCGTCCTACGAGCAGTACTTC
clone_size: -; v_call: TRBV7-3; d_call: TRBD2; j_call: TRBJ2-7; cdr3_aa: CASSSTQGLAVHEQYF; cdr3_nt: TGTGCCAGCAGCTCGACCCAGGGACTAGCGGTCCACGAGCAGTACTTC
clone_size: -; v_call: TRBV30; d_call: TRBD1; j_call: TRBJ1-1; cdr3_aa: CAWTRIGQGNTEAFF; cdr3_nt: TGTGCCTGGACGCGGATCGGACAGGGGAACACTGAAGCTTTCTTT
clone_size: -; v_call: TRBV4-1; d_call: TRBD2; j_call: TRBJ2-3; cdr3_aa: CASSQDFAQRGVTDTQYF; cdr3_nt: TGCGCCAGCAGCCAAGATTTTGCCCAGCGGGGGGTCACAGATACGCAGTATTTT
clone_size: -; v_call: TRBV3-1/TRBV3-2; d_call: TRBD1; j_call: TRBJ1-2; cdr3_aa: CASSRQGYGYTF; cdr3_nt: TGTGCCAGCAGCCGACAGGGCTATGGCTACACCTTC
clone_size: once; v_call: TRBV29-1; d_call: -; j_call: TRBJ1-2; cdr3_aa: CSFRQRPNYGYTF; cdr3_nt: TGCAGCTTTAGACAGCGCCCTAACTATGGCTACACCTTC
clone_size: -; v_call: TRBV29-1; d_call: TRBD2; j_call: TRBJ2-1; cdr3_aa: CSVERGTSLPLF; cdr3_nt: TGCAGCGTTGAGCGTGGGACTAGCCTCCCCCTCTTC
clone_size: -; v_call: TRBV7-9; d_call: -; j_call: TRBJ2-2; cdr3_aa: CASSPEGNTGELFF; cdr3_nt: TGTGCCAGCAGCCCGGAGGGGAACACCGGGGAGCTGTTTTTT
clone_size: -; v_call: TRBV7-2; d_call: TRBD2; j_call: TRBJ2-3; cdr3_aa: CASSLPTSGANTQYF; cdr3_nt: TGTGCCAGCAGCCTACCGACTAGCGGGGCAAATACGCAGTATTTT